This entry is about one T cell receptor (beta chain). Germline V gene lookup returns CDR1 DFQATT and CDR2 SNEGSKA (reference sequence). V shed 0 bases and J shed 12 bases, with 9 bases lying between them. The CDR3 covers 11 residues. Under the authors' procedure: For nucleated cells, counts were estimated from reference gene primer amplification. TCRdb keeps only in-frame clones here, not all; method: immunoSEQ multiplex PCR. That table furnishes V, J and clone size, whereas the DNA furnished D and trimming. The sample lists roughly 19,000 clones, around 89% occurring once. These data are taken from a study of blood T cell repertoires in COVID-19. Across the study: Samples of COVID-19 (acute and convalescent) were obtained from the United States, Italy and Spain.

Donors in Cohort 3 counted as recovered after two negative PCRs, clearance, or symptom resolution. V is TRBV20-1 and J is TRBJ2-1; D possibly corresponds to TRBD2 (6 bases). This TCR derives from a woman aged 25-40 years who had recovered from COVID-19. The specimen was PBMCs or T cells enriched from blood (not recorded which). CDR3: CSARDRRGQFF. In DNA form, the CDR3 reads TGCAGTGCTAGAGATAGGAGGGGGCAGTTCTTC.